The rows below give T cell receptor beta chains drawn from one sample of a study of T cells in Graves' hyperthyroidism and ophthalmopathy. A single record per CDR3 protein comes from TCRdb applying MiXCR to the multiplex PCR reads. The sample carries more than 300,000 distinct CDR3 sequences, about 13% recorded once. The material sequenced was blood. These receptors originate from a woman between 18 and 30 years old with Graves' hyperthyroidism. CDR3s include the opening cysteine and the closing phenylalanine or tryptophan. D genes are given only for firm matches. Clone size is given for some rows only: seen once, a few or many times, or a class if the clone is expanded.

CDR3 DNA	CDR3 protein	V gene	J gene	D gene	clone size
TGCAGTGCTAGTAGCAGGGCGTATGGCTACACCTTC	CSASSRAYGYTF	TRBV20-1	TRBJ1-2	NA	many
TGTGCCAGCAGCCTGGGACGGACAGGGAGTCACGAGCAGTACTTC	CASSLGRTGSHEQYF	TRBV11-2	TRBJ2-7	TRBD1	many
TGCAGTGCTATCATGCAGGGAAATCCCCTCCACTTT	CSAIMQGNPLHF	TRBV20-1	TRBJ1-6	NA	many
TGTGCCAGCAGTGAATCGGTTGGGGGAGAGCAGTACTTC	CASSESVGGEQYF	TRBV25-1	TRBJ2-7	NA	NA
TGTGCCAGCAGCCAAGTCTTAAAATTTGGGACAGGACCCCCAAAAGCTTTCTTT	CASSQVLKFGTGPPKAFF	TRBV4-2	TRBJ1-1	TRBD1	few
TGCAGTGCTAAAAGCGGCCTAAAAAAGGCAAGCAATCAGCCCCAGCATTTT	CSAKSGLKKASNQPQHF	TRBV20-1	TRBJ1-5	NA	few
TGTGCCAACAGCGTAGATTGGGGGGGCGGCACTGAAGCTTTCTTT	CANSVDWGGGTEAFF	TRBV9	TRBJ1-1	NA	NA
TGTGCCAGCAGCCCGGGTGGAAACACCATATATTTT	CASSPGGNTIYF	TRBV5-5	TRBJ1-3	NA	many
TGTGCCAGCAGCCAAGAGGCACCCGGTTTAGGGGGAGCCTACGAGCGGTACTTC	CASSQEAPGLGGAYERYF	TRBV4-2	TRBJ2-7	NA	NA
TGCAGTGCTAGAGATGAGGACAGCGCTAGCGGGAACTTCTTC	CSARDEDSASGNFF	TRBV20-1	TRBJ2-1	TRBD2	few
TGTGCCAGCAGTGAAGCGCTGGGGTTTGGTGAGCAGTACTTC	CASSEALGFGEQYF	TRBV6-1	TRBJ2-7	NA	many
TGTGCCAGCAGCTTCGGACAGGGGATGGTGGAGACCCAGTACTTC	CASSFGQGMVETQYF	TRBV5-5	TRBJ2-5	TRBD1	few
TGTGCCAGCAGAAGGACAGGCCAGGGGAGTACTGAAGCTTTCTTT	CASRRTGQGSTEAFF	TRBV6-2/TRBV6-3	TRBJ1-1	TRBD1	NA
TGCAGTGCTATTACAGATTTCACCTACGAGCAGTACTTC	CSAITDFTYEQYF	TRBV20-1	TRBJ2-7	NA	many
TGTGCCAGCAGCTACAGCGGGGGGTTCTACAATGAGCAGTTCTTC	CASSYSGGFYNEQFF	TRBV5-8	TRBJ2-1	TRBD2	many
TGCGCCAGCAGCCATAGCCGTCCAGATACGCAGTATTTT	CASSHSRPDTQYF	TRBV4-3	TRBJ2-3	NA	many
TGTGCCAGCAGCTTATCCGGTCGCCAAGAGACCCAGTACTTC	CASSLSGRQETQYF	TRBV5-6	TRBJ2-5	NA	many
TGTGCCACCAGCAGAGGGGTCCCTGGGGTAGCTTTCTTT	CATSRGVPGVAFF	TRBV15	TRBJ1-1	NA	few
TGTGCCAGCATGTTTAGCGGGAACTACGAGCAGTACTTC	CASMFSGNYEQYF	TRBV6-1	TRBJ2-7	TRBD2	many
TGTGCCAGCAGCCTCCTTAGACGAGCGGGAGACTCCTCCTACGAGCAGTACTTC	CASSLLRRAGDSSYEQYF	TRBV3-2	TRBJ2-7	NA	few
TGTGCCAGCAGCCGGCCGGACAGGGGCAGAGAGCAGTTCTTC	CASSRPDRGREQFF	TRBV3-1	TRBJ2-1	TRBD1	many
TGTGCCAGCAGTTTATGGAGCTCTCGCTCCTACAATGAGCAGTTCTTC	CASSLWSSRSYNEQFF	TRBV28	TRBJ2-1	NA	many
TGTGCCAGCAGCCTTAGTATCGACACCGGGGAGCTGTTTTTT	CASSLSIDTGELFF	TRBV7-2	TRBJ2-2	NA	many
TGCAGTGCCCGCGGGACAGGGGGAATTTCGGGCAATCAGCCCCAGCATTTT	CSARGTGGISGNQPQHF	TRBV20-1	TRBJ1-5	TRBD1	many
TGCGCCAGCAGCTCGGGTAATACTAATGAAAAACTGTTTTTT	CASSSGNTNEKLFF	TRBV5-1	TRBJ1-4	NA	NA
TGTGCCAGCAGCAACGGACAGGGGAACTACAATGAGCAGTTCTTC	CASSNGQGNYNEQFF	TRBV13	TRBJ2-1	TRBD1	many
TGTGCCAGCAGCGAATGGGGACTAGTCTACAATGAGCAGTTCTTC	CASSEWGLVYNEQFF	TRBV9	TRBJ2-1	TRBD2	few
TGTGCCAGCAGTTTAGCGTGGACAGGGGGTAATGGGGCCAACGTCCTGACTTTC	CASSLAWTGGNGANVLTF	TRBV12-3/TRBV12-4	TRBJ2-6	TRBD1	many
TGTGCCAGCAGCTTAGGACAGTGGAGCGATACGCAGTATTTT	CASSLGQWSDTQYF	TRBV7-2	TRBJ2-3	NA	many
TGTGCCAGCAGCCCAGGGGAAAGCTACGAGCAGTACTTC	CASSPGESYEQYF	TRBV7-3	TRBJ2-7	NA	many
TGTGCCAGCTCACCCCCCGAAGGCAGGGGCTACGAGCAGTACTTC	CASSPPEGRGYEQYF	TRBV18	TRBJ2-7	NA	many
TGCGCCAGCAGCTTGGACGCAGCGGGAGGGGTGAATGAGCAGTTCTTC	CASSLDAAGGVNEQFF	TRBV5-1	TRBJ2-1	TRBD2	many
TGTGCCAGCTCACCCGACAGGGAAAGTGTGTTCTTC	CASSPDRESVFF	TRBV18	TRBJ2-1	TRBD1	many
TGTGCCAGCAGCTCCCCCGTAGCAGTTGAAGCTTTCTTT	CASSSPVAVEAFF	TRBV3-1	TRBJ1-1	NA	many
TGCGCCAGCAGGGAGGGGGATAGCAATCAGCCCCAGCATTTT	CASREGDSNQPQHF	TRBV5-1	TRBJ1-5	NA	NA
TGTGCCAGCAGCTTAGAGGGTGGGGGGTTCAATGAGCAGTTCTTC	CASSLEGGGFNEQFF	TRBV7-8	TRBJ2-1	NA	many